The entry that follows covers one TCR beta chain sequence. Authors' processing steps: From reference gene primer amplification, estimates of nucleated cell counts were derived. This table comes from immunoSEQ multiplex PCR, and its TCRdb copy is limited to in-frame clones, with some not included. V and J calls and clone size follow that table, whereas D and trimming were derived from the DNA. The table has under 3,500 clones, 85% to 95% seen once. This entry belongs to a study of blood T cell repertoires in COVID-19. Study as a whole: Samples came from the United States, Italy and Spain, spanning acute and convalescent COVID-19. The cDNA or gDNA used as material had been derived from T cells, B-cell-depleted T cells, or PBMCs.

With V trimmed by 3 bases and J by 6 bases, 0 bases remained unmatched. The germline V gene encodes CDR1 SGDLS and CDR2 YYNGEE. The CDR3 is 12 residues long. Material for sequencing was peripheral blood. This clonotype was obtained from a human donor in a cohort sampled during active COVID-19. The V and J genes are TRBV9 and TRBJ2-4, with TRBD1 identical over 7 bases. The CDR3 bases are TGTGCCAGCAGCGGGACAGGAAACATTCAGTACTTC. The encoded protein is CASSGTGNIQYF.